One and the same sample provided the 30 T cell receptor beta chains below, sequenced in a study of PD-1 blockade in classical Hodgkin lymphoma. Every patient experienced relapse after autologous stem cell transplantation, and brentuximab vedotin exposure varied. Generated by immunoSEQ multiplex PCR, the TCRdb table keeps only in-frame clones and is missing some. The profile covers about 30,000 clones, with just under 80% appearing a single time and 35% to 45% taken by the ten largest. Sequencing used peripheral blood mononuclear cells (PBMCs), obtained before the second cycle of nivolumab. The origin of the receptors is a human donor with classical Hodgkin lymphoma.

The genes are TRBV7-2 and TRBJ1-4; D unresolved. In germline, CDR1 is SGHTA, CDR2 FQGNSA. V was cut by 6 bases and J by 0 bases, with 11 bases left in between. The CDR3 consists of 15 residues. This CDR3 reads CASRSQGTTNEKLFF. CDR3 nucleotide sequence: TGTGCCAGCAGGTCGCAAGGGACAACTAATGAAAAACTGTTTTTT. Full variable domain (missing parts from reference TRBV7-2 and TRBJ1-4): GAGVSQSPSNKVTEKGKDVELRCDPISGHTALYWYRQSLGQGLEFLIYFQGNSAPDKSGLPSDRFSAERTGGSVSTLTIQRTQQEDSAVYLCASRSQGTTNEKLFFGSGTQLSVL.

This chain links TRBV18 with TRBJ1-1; 8 bases align to TRBD1. The germline CDR1 and CDR2 sequences are KGHSH and LQKENI. The J segment lost 1 base and the V segment lost 2 bases, leaving 6 bases of the junction unmatched. CDR3 length: 16 amino acids. CDR3 sequence (DNA): TGTGCCAGCTCACCAAGGCAGGGGGCAGGGAACACTGAAGCTTTCTTT. Protein sequence: CASSPRQGAGNTEAFF. Complete variable domain (other parts from reference TRBV18 and TRBJ1-1): NAGVMQNPRHLVRRRGQEARLRCSPMKGHSHVYWYRQLPEEGLKFMVYLQKENIIDESGMPKERFSAEFPKEGPSILRIQQVVRGDSAAYFCASSPRQGAGNTEAFFGQGTRLTVV.

This rearrangement joins TRBV29-1 to TRBJ2-1, with D possibly matching TRBD2 (6 bases). The germline V and J ends were trimmed by 5 bases and 4 bases, with 9 bases remaining between them. CDR1 and CDR2 (germline): SQVTM, ANQGSEA. There are 12 residues in the CDR3. In DNA, the CDR3 is TGCAGCGTTACAGCGGGTTACAATGAGCAGTTCTTC. Translation: CSVTAGYNEQFF.

V usage is TRBV14 and J usage is TRBJ2-5, with a weak D call TRBD2 (5 bases). The CDR3 loop spans 15 amino acids. CDR1 is SGHDN and CDR2 is FVKESK in the germline V gene. V dropped 0 bases and J dropped 7 bases, with 15 bases sitting between them. The CDR3 region is CASSQDSLGRATQYF. Written as DNA, the CDR3 is TGTGCCAGCAGCCAAGATAGCCTTGGGCGGGCGACCCAGTACTTC.

Only a few counts were recorded for this clone. The V and J genes are TRBV5-1 and TRBJ1-1; no firm D call. The germline CDR1 and CDR2 sequences are SGHRS and YFSETQ. V was clipped by 3 bases and J by 0 bases, with 6 bases between them. The CDR3 totals 13 residues. CDR3 in DNA: TGCGCCAGCAGCTACGGACTGAACACTGAAGCTTTCTTT. It is translated as CASSYGLNTEAFF.

The chain has TRBV7-8 and TRBJ1-1; D might be TRBD1 (5 bases). V shed 0 bases and J shed 3 bases, with 17 bases lying between them. Germline V gives CDR1 SGHVS, CDR2 FQNEAQ. The CDR3 extends over 17 amino acids. CDR3 nucleotides: TGTGCCAGCAGCTTAGCGGGCCGGGACGCCTTTTACACTGAAGCTTTCTTT. It translates to CASSLAGRDAFYTEAFF.

This clone was found once. The chain links TRBV19 to TRBJ1-2; 9 bases align to TRBD1. V gave up 5 bases and J gave up 8 bases; unmatched junction bases: 12. Germline CDR1 is LNHDA and CDR2 is SQIVND (reference sequence). This CDR3 comprises 15 residues. CDR3 in amino acids: CASSPPGDRVRGYTF. CDR3 sequence (DNA): TGTGCCAGTAGTCCCCCCGGGGACAGGGTACGAGGCTACACCTTC. The whole variable domain, remainder taken from reference TRBV19 and TRBJ1-2, is DGGITQSPKYLFRKEGQNVTLSCEQNLNHDAMYWYRQDPGQGLRLIYYSQIVNDFQKGDIAEGYSVSREKKESFPLTVTSAQKNPTAFYLCASSPPGDRVRGYTFGSGTRLTVV.

V usage is TRBV14 and J usage is TRBJ1-1; D gene unclear. Germline V lookup: CDR1 SGHDN, CDR2 FVKESK. The V and J ends lost 0 bases and 2 bases respectively, with 22 bases between them. CDR3 length: 19 residues. Here the CDR3 reads CASSQDYRPRYYQNTEAFF. The CDR3 DNA sequence: TGTGCCAGCAGCCAAGATTATCGACCCCGCTACTACCAAAACACTGAAGCTTTCTTT.

This chain connects TRBV18 to TRBJ2-5, with TRBD2 matching 7 bases. Losses at the gene ends were 2 bases for V and 2 bases for J; bases not matched to a gene: 5. CDR1 and CDR2 (germline): KGHSH, LQKENI. This CDR3 has 15 residues. Here the CDR3 reads CASSPGGGRQETQYF. The CDR3 nucleotides read TGTGCCAGCTCACCAGGCGGGGGTAGGCAAGAGACCCAGTACTTC.

As to this clone: The same CDR3 arises from other DNA sequences in this sample as well. CDR3: CASSSAGEIGQFF. CDR3 bases: TGTGCCAGCAGTTCGGCAGGGGAAATCGGGCAGTTCTTC. The chain couples TRBV6-5 to TRBJ2-1; D is perhaps TRBD1 (6 bases). CDR1 and CDR2 from the germline V gene are MNHEY and SVGAGI. The V and J ends lost 4 bases and 12 bases respectively, with 16 bases between them. The CDR3 totals 13 residues.

This chain links TRBV9 with TRBJ2-7; D possibly corresponds to TRBD2 (5 bases). The CDR3 length is 13 residues. CDR1 and CDR2 (germline): SGDLS, YYNGEE. V was cut by 1 base and J by 6 bases, with 11 bases left in between. DNA of the CDR3: TGTGCCAGCAGCGTAAATCCGAGCGGCGAGCAGTACTTC. Translated, it gives CASSVNPSGEQYF. Full variable domain (outside the CDR3, taken from reference TRBV9 and TRBJ2-7): DSGVTQTPKHLITATGQRVTLRCSPRSGDLSVYWYQQSLDQGLQFLIQYYNGEERAKGNILERFSAQQFPDLHSELNLSSLELGDSALYFCASSVNPSGEQYFGPGTRLTVT.

The genes are TRBV5-1 and TRBJ2-5; 9 bases are a match to TRBD1. CDR1 is SGHRS and CDR2 is YFSETQ in the germline V gene. The CDR3 is 14 amino acids. V trimming: 4 bases; J trimming: 2 bases; junction bases outside the gene matches: 3. CDR3: CASSTGQGQETQYF. DNA for the CDR3: TGCGCCAGCAGCACAGGACAGGGGCAAGAGACCCAGTACTTC. Full variable domain (remainder filled in from reference TRBV5-1 and TRBJ2-5): KAGVTQTPRYLIKTRGQQVTLSCSPISGHRSVSWYQQTPGQGLQFLFEYFSETQRNKGNFPGRFSGRQFSNSRSEMNVSTLELGDSALYLCASSTGQGQETQYFGPGTRLLVL.

The CDR3 DNA reads TGTGCCTGGAGAAAGACAGCTGAAGCTTTCTTT. Protein sequence: CAWRKTAEAFF. The chain recombines TRBV30 with TRBJ1-1; TRBD1 might be the D (5 bases). The CDR3 sequence is 11 residues long. Germline assignment: CDR1 GTSNPN and CDR2 SVGIG (reference sequence). V lost 3 bases, J lost 6 bases, and 8 bases lay in between.

CDR3 residues: CASSRVRGSNQPQHF. CDR3 DNA sequence: TGCGCCAGCAGTCGTGTCCGGGGGTCCAATCAGCCCCAGCATTTT. J is TRBJ1-5 and V is TRBV23-1; tentative D call: TRBD1 (5 bases). TRBV23-1 is assigned to the ORF class and has an uncertain function. V was pared by 4 bases and J by 3 bases, with 13 bases between. The CDR3 has 15 amino acids.

The gene calls are TRBV6-1 and TRBJ1-1; 8 bases match TRBD1. The V gene's germline CDR1 is MNHNS and CDR2 SASEGT. Trimming took 3 bases from V and 4 from J; bases not matched to a gene: 4. This CDR3 spans 14 amino acids. The CDR3 DNA reads TGTGCCAGCAGTGAGTCCAGGGGGCCCACTGAAGCTTTCTTT. Its protein product is CASSESRGPTEAFF.

This sequence joins TRBV4-3 and TRBJ2-6; possibly TRBD1 for D (6 bases). The CDR3 consists of 18 residues. CDR1 and CDR2 from the germline V gene are LGHNA and YSLEER. V was trimmed by 3 bases and J by 2 bases, leaving 17 bases between them. CDR3 in amino acids: CASSQELQGSTGANVLTF. CDR3 bases: TGCGCCAGCAGCCAGGAATTGCAGGGGTCGACTGGGGCCAACGTCCTGACTTTC.

The CDR3 loop is CASSYSIGLNEQYF. The CDR3 DNA reads as TGTGCCAGCAGTTACTCGATTGGGCTGAACGAGCAGTACTTC. The chain couples TRBV6-5 to TRBJ2-7; D unresolved. Looked up from germline, CDR1 is MNHEY and CDR2 is SVGAGI. There are 14 residues in the CDR3. The ends were cut back, 0 bases at V and 5 bases at J, with 11 bases in the middle.

The gene calls are TRBV7-2 and TRBJ2-5, with D unclear. The germline CDR1 and CDR2 sequences are SGHTA and FQGNSA. V gave up 1 base and J gave up 5 bases, with 5 bases separating them. This CDR3 comprises 12 residues. The CDR3 nucleotides are TGTGCCAGCAGCTTAGTGTGGGAGACCCAGTACTTC. This encodes CASSLVWETQYF.

Here the CDR3 reads CASSLFGTPDYGYTF. In DNA, the CDR3 is TGTGCCAGCAGCCTATTCGGGACGCCAGACTATGGCTACACCTTC. The rearrangement uses TRBV7-2 and TRBJ1-2; D possibly corresponds to TRBD1 (5 bases). The CDR3 totals 15 residues. The germline V gene has CDR1 SGHTA and CDR2 FQGNSA. Trimming removed 5 bases from V and 3 bases from J, with 16 bases in between.

The chain recombines TRBV9 with TRBJ2-2; D possibly uses TRBD1 or TRBD2 (6 bases each). Germline V gene lookup returns CDR1 SGDLS and CDR2 YYNGEE. The CDR3 consists of 15 residues. V lost 0 bases and J 5 bases, leaving 11 bases between the germline ends. The CDR3 sequence: CASSVGGARTGELFF. The CDR3 DNA follows: TGTGCCAGCAGCGTAGGGGGGGCCCGAACCGGGGAGCTGTTTTTT.

This chain joins TRBV11-1 and TRBJ2-2, with TRBD1 matching over 7 bases. The germline gives CDR1 SGHAT, CDR2 FQDESV (reference sequence). The CDR3 is made up of 14 amino acids. V lost 7 bases and J lost 7; bases outside the gene matches: 9. CDR3 in amino acids: CASTRRQGGGELFF. The CDR3 DNA is TGTGCCAGCACACGTAGACAGGGTGGCGGGGAGCTGTTTTTT. The whole variable domain, remainder taken from reference TRBV11-1 and TRBJ2-2, is EAEVAQSPRYKITEKSQAVAFWCDPISGHATLYWYRQILGQGPELLVQFQDESVVDDSQLPKDRFSAERLKGVDSTLKIQPAELGDSAMYLCASTRRQGGGELFFGEGSRLTVL.

The chain links TRBV7-6 to TRBJ1-1; D not certain. This CDR3 has 13 amino acids. The germline V gene encodes CDR1 SGHVS and CDR2 FNYEAQ. The ends were cut back, 5 bases at V and 5 bases at J, with 12 bases in the middle. The CDR3 sequence is CASSKDLGTEAFF. The CDR3 DNA sequence: TGTGCCAGCAGCAAGGACTTGGGGACTGAAGCTTTCTTT.

The DNA of the CDR3 is TGTGCCAGCAATTTCAATGGGGGTTTCCCCCAGCATTTT. It translates to CASNFNGGFPQHF. The chain carries TRBV2 and TRBJ1-5, with D maybe TRBD1 (5 bases). Germline lookup yields CDR1 SNHLY and CDR2 FYNNEI. The CDR3 loop spans 13 amino acids. V dropped 7 bases and J dropped 10 bases, with 17 bases sitting between them.

The chain has TRBV19 and TRBJ1-2; no firm D call. V gave up 3 bases and J gave up 2 bases, with 10 bases separating them. Germline V CDR1 and CDR2: LNHDA, SQIVND (reference sequence). The CDR3 sequence is 14 residues long. This CDR3 is CASSIEAWNYGYTF. The DNA for the CDR3 is TGTGCCAGTAGTATCGAGGCGTGGAACTATGGCTACACCTTC.

A word on this clone: An end of the junction differs from the germline gene, which may be a read error. The chain uses TRBV7-7 and TRBJ2-5, with D perhaps matching TRBD1 (6 bases). Germline V gene sequence: CDR1 SSHAT, CDR2 FNYEAQ (reference sequence). The CDR3 runs 14 residues. The CDR3 sequence is CASSLGGSEETQYF. CDR3 bases: TGTGCTAGCAGCTTAGGGGGTAGCGAAGAGACCCAGTACTTC. The full variable domain, with the rest looked up from reference TRBV7-7 and TRBJ2-5, is GAGVSQSPRYKVTKRGQDVTLRCDPISSHATLYWYQQALGQGPEFLTYFNYEAQPDKSGLPSDRFSAERPEGSISTLTIQRTEQRDSAMYRCASSLGGSEETQYFGPGTRLLVL.

This clone has only one observation. The CDR3, as DNA: TGTGCCAGCAGCTCATGGACAGCTTCTAATCAGCCCCAGCATTTT. This encodes CASSSWTASNQPQHF. The rearrangement links TRBV7-2 to TRBJ1-5, with D perhaps TRBD1 (6 bases). The CDR3 is made up of 15 amino acids. Trimming took off 4 bases at V and 4 bases at J, with 14 bases between the two ends. Germline CDR1 SGHTA, CDR2 FQGNSA.

The gene calls are TRBV15 and TRBJ2-3, with D perhaps matching TRBD1 or TRBD2 (6 bases each). This CDR3 has 18 residues. In germline, CDR1 is LNHNV, CDR2 YYDKDF (reference sequence). V lost 1 base and J lost 2, with 19 bases in between. The CDR3 nucleotides are TGTGCCACCAGCAGAGGAGGTGCGGGACAAACCTTCACAGATACGCAGTATTTT. Translation: CATSRGGAGQTFTDTQYF.

The chain uses TRBV20-1 and TRBJ2-1; D is unclear. CDR3 length: 11 residues. Germline CDR1 is DFQATT and CDR2 is SNEGSKA (reference sequence). The ends were cut back, 2 bases at V and 7 bases at J, with 6 bases in the middle. The CDR3 DNA is TGCAGTGCTAGACATGAGAATGAGCAGTTCTTC. Its protein is CSARHENEQFF.

This clone was seen more than once but under ten times. This chain uses TRBV30 with TRBJ2-7; D remains ambiguous. Trimming removed 0 bases at V and 3 bases at J, with 12 bases between. The CDR3 is 14 residues long. Per the germline V gene, CDR1 is GTSNPN and CDR2 is SVGIG (reference sequence). CDR3 protein: CAWSVLRKDYEQYF. CDR3 nucleotide sequence: TGTGCCTGGAGTGTACTTCGAAAGGACTACGAGCAGTACTTC.

This chain joins TRBV18 and TRBJ2-7; D tentatively fits TRBD1 or TRBD2 (5 bases each). Germline CDR1 and CDR2: KGHSH and LQKENI. This CDR3 contains 15 residues. Trimming took 3 bases from V and 2 from J, leaving 14 bases between them. DNA for the CDR3: TGTGCCAGCTCACCCCCAGGGAGTGGGACCTACGAGCAGTACTTC. Its protein is CASSPPGSGTYEQYF. The full variable domain, with the rest looked up from reference TRBV18 and TRBJ2-7, is NAGVMQNPRHLVRRRGQEARLRCSPMKGHSHVYWYRQLPEEGLKFMVYLQKENIIDESGMPKERFSAEFPKEGPSILRIQQVVRGDSAAYFCASSPPGSGTYEQYFGPGTRLTVT.